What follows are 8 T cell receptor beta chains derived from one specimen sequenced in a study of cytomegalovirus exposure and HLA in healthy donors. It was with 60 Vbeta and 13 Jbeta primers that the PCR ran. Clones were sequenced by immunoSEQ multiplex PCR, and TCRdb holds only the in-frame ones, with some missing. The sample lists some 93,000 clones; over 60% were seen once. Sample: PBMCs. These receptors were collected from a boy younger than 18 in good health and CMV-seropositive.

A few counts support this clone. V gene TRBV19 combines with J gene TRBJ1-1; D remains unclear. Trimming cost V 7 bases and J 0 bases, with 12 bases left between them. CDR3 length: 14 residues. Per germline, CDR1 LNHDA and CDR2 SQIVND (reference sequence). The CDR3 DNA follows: TGTGCCAGTAAAGTTGCAGGCGTGAACACTGAAGCTTTCTTT. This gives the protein CASKVAGVNTEAFF.

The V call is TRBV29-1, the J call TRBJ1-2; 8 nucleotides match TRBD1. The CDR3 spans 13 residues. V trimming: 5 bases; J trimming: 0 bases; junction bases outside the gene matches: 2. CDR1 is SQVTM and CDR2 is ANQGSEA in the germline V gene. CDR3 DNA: TGCAGCGTTCAACAGGGGGCTAACTATGGCTACACCTTC. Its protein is CSVQQGANYGYTF.

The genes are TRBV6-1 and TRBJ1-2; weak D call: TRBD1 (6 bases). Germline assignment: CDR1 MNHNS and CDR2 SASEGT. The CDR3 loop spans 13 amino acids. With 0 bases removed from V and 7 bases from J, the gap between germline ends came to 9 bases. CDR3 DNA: TGTGCCAGCAGTGAAGCAAGGGGGGGTGGCTACACCTTC. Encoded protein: CASSEARGGGYTF.

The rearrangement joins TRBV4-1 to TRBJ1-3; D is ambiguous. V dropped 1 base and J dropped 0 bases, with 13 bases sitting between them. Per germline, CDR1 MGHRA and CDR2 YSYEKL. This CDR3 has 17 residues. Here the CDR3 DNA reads TGCGCCAGCAGCCAAGGCGGCGTCCGGAGCTCTGGAAACACCATATATTTT. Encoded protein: CASSQGGVRSSGNTIYF.

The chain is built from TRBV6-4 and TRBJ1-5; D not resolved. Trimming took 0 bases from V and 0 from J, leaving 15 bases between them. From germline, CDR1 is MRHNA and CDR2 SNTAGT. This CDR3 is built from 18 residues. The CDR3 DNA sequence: TGTGCCAGCAGTGACTCTCACAGCCACGAATATAGCAATCAGCCCCAGCATTTT. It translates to CASSDSHSHEYSNQPQHF.

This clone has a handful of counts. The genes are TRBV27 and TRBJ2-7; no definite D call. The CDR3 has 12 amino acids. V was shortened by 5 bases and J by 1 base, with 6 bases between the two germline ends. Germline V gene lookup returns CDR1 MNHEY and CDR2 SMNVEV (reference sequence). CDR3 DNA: TGTGCCAGCAGTCGAGAGTCCTACGAGCAGTACTTC. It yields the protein CASSRESYEQYF.

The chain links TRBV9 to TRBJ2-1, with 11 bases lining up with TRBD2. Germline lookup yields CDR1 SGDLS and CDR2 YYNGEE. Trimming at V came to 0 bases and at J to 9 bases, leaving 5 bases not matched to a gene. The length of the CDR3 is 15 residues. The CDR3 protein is CASSVGLAGGFEQFF. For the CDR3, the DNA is TGTGCCAGCAGCGTAGGGCTAGCGGGAGGTTTTGAGCAGTTCTTC. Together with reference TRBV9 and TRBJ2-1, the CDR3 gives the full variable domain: DSGVTQTPKHLITATGQRVTLRCSPRSGDLSVYWYQQSLDQGLQFLIQYYNGEERAKGNILERFSAQQFPDLHSELNLSSLELGDSALYFCASSVGLAGGFEQFFGPGTRLTVL.

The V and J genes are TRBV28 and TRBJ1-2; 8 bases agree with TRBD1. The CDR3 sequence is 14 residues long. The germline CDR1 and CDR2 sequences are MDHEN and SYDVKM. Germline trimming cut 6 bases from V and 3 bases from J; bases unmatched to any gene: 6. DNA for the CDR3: TGTGCCAGCAGCTCGGGACAGGCGGACTATGGCTACACCTTC. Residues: CASSSGQADYGYTF.